The 29 T cell receptor beta chains given below trace back to one sample, sequenced in a study of identical twins. A single record per CDR3 protein comes from TCRdb applying MiXCR to the 5' RACE reads. Of 500,000 to 700,000 distinct CDR3 sequences in the sample, around 7.5% were seen once. In addition, the sample was reused for a study of yellow fever vaccine responses in identical twins.

Source material: PBMCs. Receptor source: a woman younger than 35 in good health.

In its sample, this clonotype was seen a few times. The chain has TRBV12-3 or TRBV12-4 and TRBJ2-7; 8 bases align to TRBD1. V lost 8 bases, J lost 2 bases, and 8 bases stayed unmatched. There are 14 residues in the CDR3. The CDR3 is CASSTGGNTYEQYF. CDR3 nucleotides: TGTGCCAGCTCTACAGGGGGGAATACCTACGAGCAGTACTTC.

This clonotype was seen ten or more times. The chain employs TRBV12-3 or TRBV12-4 and TRBJ2-5; 15 nucleotides match TRBD2. There are 17 residues in the CDR3. Trimming at V came to 3 bases and at J to 5 bases, leaving 7 bases not matched to a gene. As DNA, the CDR3 is TGTGCCAGCAGTTTCGAATTGGGGACTAGCGGGAGGGAGACCCAGTACTTC. Translated: CASSFELGTSGRETQYF.

This clonotype was recorded at least ten times. The rearrangement links TRBV12-3 or TRBV12-4 to TRBJ2-3; no clear D. V was trimmed by 3 bases and J by 6 bases, leaving 10 bases between them. This CDR3 has 13 amino acids. DNA of the CDR3: TGTGCCAGCAGTTTTGCTACAGCGGATACGCAGTATTTT. It yields the protein CASSFATADTQYF.

The rearrangement joins TRBV6-1 to TRBJ1-4, with 9 bases fitting TRBD1. Germline trimming cut 7 bases from V and 8 bases from J; bases unmatched to any gene: 20. CDR1 and CDR2 from the germline V gene are MNHNS and SASEGT. The CDR3 runs to 18 residues. CDR3 nucleotide sequence: TGTGCCAGCAACTCAAATGGGGGACAGGGCGGAGGCCCGGAAAAACTGTTTTTT. Amino acids: CASNSNGGQGGGPEKLFF.

This clonotype was observed a few times. This chain uses TRBV7-6 with TRBJ2-5; 7 positions agree with TRBD2. There are 15 residues in the CDR3. The ends lost 3 bases at V and 3 bases at J; junction bases unmatched: 7. The germline gives CDR1 SGHVS, CDR2 FNYEAQ. The CDR3 sequence is CASSFGSGLKETQYF. DNA of the CDR3: TGTGCCAGCAGCTTCGGTAGCGGGTTAAAAGAGACCCAGTACTTC.

The chain is built from TRBV5-1 and TRBJ2-6, with 10 bases fitting TRBD1. The V segment lost 4 bases and the J segment 11 bases; nucleotides outside the gene matches: 12. This CDR3 is 16 amino acids long. Germline assignment: CDR1 SGHRS and CDR2 YFSETQ. This chain's CDR3 is CASSGTGVSPYDVLTF. DNA of the CDR3: TGCGCCAGCAGCGGGACAGGGGTGTCTCCCTATGACGTCCTGACTTTC.

The chain is built from TRBV2 and TRBJ2-6; 7 bases are a match to TRBD1. The CDR3 spans 17 residues. Germline CDR1 SNHLY, CDR2 FYNNEI. The V and J ends lost 6 bases and 0 bases, in that order; junction bases with no gene match: 8. The CDR3 here is CASRRDSLSSGANVLTF. The DNA for the CDR3 is TGTGCCAGCAGGAGGGACAGCCTGAGCTCTGGGGCCAACGTCCTGACTTTC.

This clonotype has a handful of counts. The chain has TRBV24-1 and TRBJ2-2; 10 bases match TRBD2. The CDR3 has 17 residues. CDR1 and CDR2 from the germline V gene are KGHDR and SFDVKD. The trim removed 4 bases at V and 5 bases at J, leaving 9 bases unmatched. CDR3 coding DNA: TGTGCCACCAGTGAATCAACCGGACTAGCGGAGACCGGGGAGCTGTTTTTT. As protein: CATSESTGLAETGELFF.

This clonotype appeared many times. The gene calls are TRBV29-1 and TRBJ1-1; TRBD1 agrees at 8 bases. The CDR3 has 13 amino acids. The germline gives CDR1 SQVTM, CDR2 ANQGSEA. V shed 4 bases, J shed 4 bases, and the junction held 5 bases outside the gene matches. CDR3 DNA sequence: TGCAGCGTTGGGACGACAGGGGCCACTGAAGCTTTCTTT. It specifies CSVGTTGATEAFF.

This chain joins TRBV5-1 and TRBJ2-1; D may correspond to TRBD1 or TRBD2 (5 bases each). V shed 1 base and J shed 10 bases, with 15 bases lying between them. Germline V gives CDR1 SGHRS, CDR2 YFSETQ. The CDR3 totals 14 residues. This CDR3 reads CASSLSRGGEEQFF. The CDR3 bases are TGCGCCAGCAGCTTGAGTCGGGGCGGTGAAGAGCAGTTCTTC.

This clonotype was counted a few times. Here the CDR3 reads CASSQDRRPYGYTF. The CDR3 bases are TGTGCCAGCAGCCAAGATAGGCGTCCCTATGGCTACACCTTC. The rearrangement links TRBV3-1 to TRBJ1-2, with no clear D. The CDR3 extends over 14 amino acids. V lost 0 bases, J lost 4 bases, and 9 bases lay in between. The germline V gene has CDR1 LGHDT and CDR2 YNNKEL (reference sequence).

This clonotype was recorded many times. This rearrangement joins TRBV20-1 to TRBJ2-3; 14 nucleotides align to TRBD2. The CDR3 is 17 residues long. V lost 3 bases, J lost 2 bases, and 7 bases stayed unmatched. CDR1 and CDR2 from the germline V gene are DFQATT and SNEGSKA (reference sequence). The CDR3 sequence is CSARTSGGARVTDTQYF. The CDR3 DNA reads as TGCAGTGCTAGGACTAGCGGGGGGGCTCGTGTCACAGATACGCAGTATTTT.

This clonotype was recorded many times. This chain joins TRBV12-3 or TRBV12-4 and TRBJ1-2; the match to TRBD1 covers 8 bases. Germline trimming cut 9 bases from V and 5 bases from J; bases unmatched to any gene: 8. The CDR3 loop spans 13 amino acids. The CDR3 DNA follows: TGTGCCAGTAACAGGGGGATGCTATATGGCTACACCTTC. It encodes CASNRGMLYGYTF.

This clonotype was observed a handful of times. The chain links TRBV9 to TRBJ1-2; D ambiguous. The ends were cut back, 3 bases at V and 0 bases at J, with 9 bases in the middle. The germline V gene encodes CDR1 SGDLS and CDR2 YYNGEE. CDR3 length: 14 amino acids. The chain's CDR3 is CASSAGGPNYGYTF. CDR3 sequence (DNA): TGTGCCAGCAGCGCGGGTGGTCCTAACTATGGCTACACCTTC.

The gene calls are TRBV15 and TRBJ2-5; 7 nucleotides agree with TRBD1. The CDR3 is 15 amino acids. The germline V gene has CDR1 LNHNV and CDR2 YYDKDF (reference sequence). With V trimmed by 3 bases and J by 5 bases, 9 bases remained unmatched. In nucleotides, the CDR3 is TGTGCCACCAGCAGTTTGGACAGGCGCGTGGAGACCCAGTACTTC. Residues: CATSSLDRRVETQYF.

This clonotype was seen a handful of times. The rearrangement links TRBV6-2 or TRBV6-3 to TRBJ2-7; perhaps TRBD2 as D (6 bases). Trimming stripped 1 base from V and 4 bases from J, with 17 bases between. CDR3 length equals 16 residues. CDR1 is MNHEY and CDR2 is SVGEGT in the germline V gene. CDR3 sequence reads: CASSYWRAGTAYEQYF. In DNA form, the CDR3 reads TGTGCCAGCAGTTACTGGAGGGCGGGGACCGCTTACGAGCAGTACTTC.

There are a few counts of this clonotype. This chain joins TRBV11-2 and TRBJ2-5, with 11 nucleotides matching TRBD2. Germline assignment: CDR1 SGHAT and CDR2 FQNNGV. V lost 1 base to trimming and J lost 5 bases; unmatched junction nucleotides: 6. This CDR3 has 16 residues. The CDR3 sequence is CASSLGLAGTRETQYF. For the CDR3, the DNA is TGTGCCAGCAGCTTAGGACTAGCGGGAACTCGGGAGACCCAGTACTTC.

This clonotype was counted between two and nine times. The genes are TRBV5-1 and TRBJ2-5; TRBD2 matches 8 bases. V was clipped by 2 bases and J by 4 bases; unmatched bases: 10. The CDR3 is 16 residues long. CDR1 is SGHRS and CDR2 is YFSETQ in the germline V gene. In nucleotides, the CDR3 is TGCGCCAGCAGCTTTATTGTAGCGGGAACCGGAGAGACCCAGTACTTC. Amino acid sequence: CASSFIVAGTGETQYF. Drawing the rest from reference TRBV5-1 and TRBJ2-5, the complete variable domain is KAGVTQTPRYLIKTRGQQVTLSCSPISGHRSVSWYQQTPGQGLQFLFEYFSETQRNKGNFPGRFSGRQFSNSRSEMNVSTLELGDSALYLCASSFIVAGTGETQYFGPGTRLLVL.

In this sample, this clonotype turned up many times. V usage is TRBV10-3 and J usage is TRBJ2-7; 8 bases fit TRBD2. V lost 7 bases and J lost 5; bases outside the gene matches: 7. The CDR3 runs to 13 residues. Germline CDR1 ENHRY, CDR2 SYGVKD. CDR3 bases: TGTGCCATCACCGAGCGGGAGTTCGACGAGCAGTACTTC. It specifies CAITEREFDEQYF.

This clonotype occurred a few times. This chain uses TRBV12-3 or TRBV12-4 with TRBJ2-5; TRBD1 agrees at 8 bases. CDR3 length equals 16 residues. The ends lost 3 bases at V and 0 bases at J; junction bases unmatched: 6. CDR3 DNA: TGTGCCAGCAGTTTTGGCACAGGGGGTTACCAAGAGACCCAGTACTTC. Encoded protein: CASSFGTGGYQETQYF.

This clonotype has only a few counts. This chain uses TRBV28 with TRBJ1-1; no reliable D call. Germline V gene sequence: CDR1 MDHEN, CDR2 SYDVKM. The CDR3 covers 14 residues. The V end was cut by 7 bases, the J end by 1 base, with 13 bases between. DNA for the CDR3: TGTGCCAGCAAAGGACGGGGTTGGAACACTGAAGCTTTCTTT. This encodes CASKGRGWNTEAFF.

CDR3 protein: CASSLPGAGTGELFF. The CDR3 DNA follows: TGCGCCAGCAGCTTGCCGGGGGCGGGCACCGGGGAGCTGTTTTTT. V usage is TRBV5-1 and J usage is TRBJ2-2; D may correspond to TRBD1 or TRBD2 (6 bases each). V lost 1 base to trimming and J lost 4 bases, with 11 bases between them. The CDR3 runs 15 residues. The V gene's germline CDR1 is SGHRS and CDR2 YFSETQ.

This clonotype has only a few counts. The rearrangement uses TRBV11-1 and TRBJ2-3; 11 nucleotides match TRBD2. The ends lost 2 bases at V and 4 bases at J; junction bases unmatched: 14. CDR1 and CDR2 from the germline V gene are SGHAT and FQDESV (reference sequence). This CDR3 contains 19 residues. As DNA, the CDR3 is TGTGCCAGCAGCTTAACCCGAAGCCTAGCGGGAGGTTCTTCAGATACGCAGTATTTT. Translated: CASSLTRSLAGGSSDTQYF.

The chain couples TRBV29-1 to TRBJ2-1; D possibly corresponds to TRBD2 (6 bases). Trimming took 0 bases from V and 6 from J, leaving 15 bases between them. Germline V gives CDR1 SQVTM, CDR2 ANQGSEA. The CDR3 length is 15 residues. CDR3: CSVEDLAGRGNEQFF. CDR3 in DNA: TGCAGCGTTGAAGATCTTGCGGGACGTGGCAATGAGCAGTTCTTC.

This clonotype was seen a handful of times. This rearrangement joins TRBV9 to TRBJ2-3, with no clear D. Trimming removed 2 bases from V and 0 bases from J, with 4 bases in between. This CDR3 has 13 residues. CDR1 and CDR2 (germline): SGDLS, YYNGEE. This CDR3 reads CASSVSSTDTQYF. Written as DNA, the CDR3 is TGTGCCAGCAGCGTGTCCAGCACAGATACGCAGTATTTT.

In this sample, this clonotype turned up a few times. This chain links TRBV4-1 with TRBJ2-7; D is unresolved. CDR1 is MGHRA, CDR2 YSYEKL, per germline. V gave up 1 base and J gave up 2 bases, with 15 bases separating them. CDR3 length: 16 amino acids. CDR3 sequence: CASSQVQFQETYEQYF. For the CDR3, the DNA is TGCGCCAGCAGCCAAGTCCAGTTCCAGGAGACCTACGAGCAGTACTTC.

This chain uses TRBV9 with TRBJ2-5, with 12 bases aligning to TRBD1. With V trimmed by 4 bases and J by 5 bases, 6 bases remained unmatched. The germline gives CDR1 SGDLS, CDR2 YYNGEE. The CDR3 runs to 15 residues. CDR3 in DNA: TGTGCCAGCAGCCGGGGGGACAGGGGGCTGGAGACCCAGTACTTC. Translated, it gives CASSRGDRGLETQYF.

This clonotype was counted many times. The chain recombines TRBV20-1 with TRBJ2-5; maybe TRBD2 (6 bases). The germline CDR1 and CDR2 sequences are DFQATT and SNEGSKA (reference sequence). V gave up 4 bases and J gave up 1 base, with 10 bases separating them. The CDR3 is 13 residues long. The CDR3 bases are TGCAGTGCTAATGGGGGACTCCAAGAGACCCAGTACTTC. It translates to CSANGGLQETQYF.

CDR3 residues: CASRKTGKSYNEQFF. In DNA form, the CDR3 reads TGTGCCAGCAGGAAGACAGGGAAATCCTACAATGAGCAGTTCTTC. The chain links TRBV11-2 to TRBJ2-1, with 7 bases lining up with TRBD1. The CDR3 runs 15 residues. V lost 6 bases to trimming and J lost 1 base; unmatched junction nucleotides: 6. The germline V gene encodes CDR1 SGHAT and CDR2 FQNNGV.